Described below is a single T cell receptor beta chain sequence and its context. Its antigen remains unknown. Investigators profiled TCR beta VDJ and CDR3 from genomic DNA template. One entry per CDR3 protein results from TCRdb running MiXCR on the reads. The table records some 290,000 distinct CDR3 sequences, around 60% of them present only once. This record comes from a study of CD8+CD57+ T cells in acquired aplastic anemia. Across the study: Recorded DNA amounts for sorted CD4+ and CD8+ cells had an average of about 3.5 ug.

This CDR3 contains 13 residues. Trimming cost V 2 bases and J 6 bases, with 11 bases left between them. Study-level findings and limits: Patients and controls had in common around 29 CD8+ CDR3 sequences. CD8+ Simpson's diversity in patients was not significantly different from that in controls.

The chain joins TRBV12-3 or TRBV12-4 to TRBJ2-7; no definite D call. What was sequenced was sorted CD4+, CD8+, or CD8+CD57+ T cells (not recorded which) from PBMCs. This clonotype originated in a human donor with severe aplastic anemia or a healthy control (not recorded which). In DNA, the CDR3 is TGTGCCAGCAGTTTAATGGTCCCGGGCGAGCAGTACTTC. This codes for CASSLMVPGEQYF.